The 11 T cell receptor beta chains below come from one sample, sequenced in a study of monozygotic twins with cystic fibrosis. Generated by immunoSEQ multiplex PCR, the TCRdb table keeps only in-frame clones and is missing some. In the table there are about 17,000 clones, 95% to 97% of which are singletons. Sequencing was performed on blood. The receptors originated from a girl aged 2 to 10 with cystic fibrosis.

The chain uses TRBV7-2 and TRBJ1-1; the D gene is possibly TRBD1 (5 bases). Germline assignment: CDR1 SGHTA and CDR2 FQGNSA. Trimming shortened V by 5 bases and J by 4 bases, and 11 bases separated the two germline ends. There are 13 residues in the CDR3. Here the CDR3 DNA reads TGTGCCAGCAGCCAAAGGAGGGGCACTGAAGCTTTCTTT. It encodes CASSQRRGTEAFF.

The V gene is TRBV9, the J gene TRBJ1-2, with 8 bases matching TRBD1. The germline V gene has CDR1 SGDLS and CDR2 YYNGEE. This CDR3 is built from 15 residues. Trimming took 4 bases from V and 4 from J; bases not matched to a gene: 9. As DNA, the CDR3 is TGTGCCAGCAGCATCAACACCGACAGGGGCTATGGCTACACCTTC. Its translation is CASSINTDRGYGYTF.

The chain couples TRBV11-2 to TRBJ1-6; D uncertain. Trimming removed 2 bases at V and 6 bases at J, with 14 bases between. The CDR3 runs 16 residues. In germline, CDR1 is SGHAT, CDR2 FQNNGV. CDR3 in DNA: TGTGCCAGCAGCTTAAATTGGCCGGCAGTTAATTCACCCCTCCACTTT. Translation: CASSLNWPAVNSPLHF.

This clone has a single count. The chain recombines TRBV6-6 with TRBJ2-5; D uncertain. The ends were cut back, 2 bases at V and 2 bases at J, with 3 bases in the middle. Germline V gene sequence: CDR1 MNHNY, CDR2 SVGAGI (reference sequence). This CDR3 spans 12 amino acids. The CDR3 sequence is CASSYPQETQYF. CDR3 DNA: TGTGCCAGCAGTTACCCACAAGAGACCCAGTACTTC.

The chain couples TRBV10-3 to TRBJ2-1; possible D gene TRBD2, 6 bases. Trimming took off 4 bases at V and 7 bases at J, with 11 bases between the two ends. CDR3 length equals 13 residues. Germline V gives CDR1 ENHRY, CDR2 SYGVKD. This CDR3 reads CAISGGVANEQFF. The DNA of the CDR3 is TGTGCCATCAGTGGGGGGGTGGCGAATGAGCAGTTCTTC.

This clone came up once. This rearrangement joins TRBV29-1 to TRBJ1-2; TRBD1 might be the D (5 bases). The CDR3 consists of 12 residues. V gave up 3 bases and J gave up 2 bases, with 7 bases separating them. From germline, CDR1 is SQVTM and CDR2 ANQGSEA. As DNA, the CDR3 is TGCAGCGTTGAGGGGCCCAACTATGGCTACACCTTC. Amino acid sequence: CSVEGPNYGYTF.

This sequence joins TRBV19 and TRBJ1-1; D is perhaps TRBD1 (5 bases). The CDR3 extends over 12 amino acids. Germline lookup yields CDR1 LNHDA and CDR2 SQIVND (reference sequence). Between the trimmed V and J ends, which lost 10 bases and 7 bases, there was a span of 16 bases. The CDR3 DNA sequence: TGTGCCACCAGTATCTCCACAGGTGAAGCTTTCTTT. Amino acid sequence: CATSISTGEAFF. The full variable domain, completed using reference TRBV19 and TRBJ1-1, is DGGITQSPKYLFRKEGQNVTLSCEQNLNHDAMYWYRQDPGQGLRLIYYSQIVNDFQKGDIAEGYSVSREKKESFPLTVTSAQKNPTAFYLCATSISTGEAFFGQGTRLTVV.

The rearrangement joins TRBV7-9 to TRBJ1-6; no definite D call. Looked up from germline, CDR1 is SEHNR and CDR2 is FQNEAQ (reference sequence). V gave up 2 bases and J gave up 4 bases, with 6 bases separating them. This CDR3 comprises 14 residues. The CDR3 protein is CASSLSDYNSPLHF. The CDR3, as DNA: TGTGCCAGCAGCTTATCTGATTATAATTCACCCCTCCACTTT.

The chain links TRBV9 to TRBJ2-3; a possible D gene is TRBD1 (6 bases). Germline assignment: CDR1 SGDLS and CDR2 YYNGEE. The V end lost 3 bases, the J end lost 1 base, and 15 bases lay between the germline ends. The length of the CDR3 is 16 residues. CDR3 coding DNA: TGTGCCAGCAGCGCCCATTGGGGGCTAGGCACAGATACGCAGTATTTT. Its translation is CASSAHWGLGTDTQYF.

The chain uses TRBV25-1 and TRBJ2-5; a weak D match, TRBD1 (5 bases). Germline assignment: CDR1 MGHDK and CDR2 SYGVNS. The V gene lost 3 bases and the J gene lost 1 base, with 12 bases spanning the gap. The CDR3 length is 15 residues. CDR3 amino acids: CASSDATDSQETQYF. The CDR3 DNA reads TGTGCCAGCAGTGACGCGACAGATTCCCAAGAGACCCAGTACTTC.

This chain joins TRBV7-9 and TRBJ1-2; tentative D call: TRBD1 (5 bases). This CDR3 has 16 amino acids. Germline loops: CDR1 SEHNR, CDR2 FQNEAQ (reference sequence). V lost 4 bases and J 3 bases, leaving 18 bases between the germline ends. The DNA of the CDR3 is TGTGCCAGCAGCTCCACTGGGGCCTCTTTGGACTATGGCTACACCTTC. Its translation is CASSSTGASLDYGYTF.